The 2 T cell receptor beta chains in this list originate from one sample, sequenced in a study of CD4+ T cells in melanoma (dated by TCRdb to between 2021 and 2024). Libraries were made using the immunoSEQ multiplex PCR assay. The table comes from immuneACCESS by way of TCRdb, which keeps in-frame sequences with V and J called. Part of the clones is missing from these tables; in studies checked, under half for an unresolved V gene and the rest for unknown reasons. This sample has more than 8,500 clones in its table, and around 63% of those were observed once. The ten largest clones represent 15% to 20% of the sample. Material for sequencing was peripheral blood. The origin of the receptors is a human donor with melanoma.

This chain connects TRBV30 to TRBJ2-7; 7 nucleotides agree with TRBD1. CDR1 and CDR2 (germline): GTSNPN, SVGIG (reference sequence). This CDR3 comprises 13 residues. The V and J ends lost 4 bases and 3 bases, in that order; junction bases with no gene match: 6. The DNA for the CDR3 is TGTGCCTGGACCGGACAGGATTACTACGAGCAGTACTTC. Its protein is CAWTGQDYYEQYF.

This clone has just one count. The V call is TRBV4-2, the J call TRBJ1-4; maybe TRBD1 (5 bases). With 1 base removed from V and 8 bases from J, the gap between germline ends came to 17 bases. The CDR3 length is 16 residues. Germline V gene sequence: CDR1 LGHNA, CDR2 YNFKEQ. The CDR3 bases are TGTGCCAGCAGCCAAGGGCAGGGCGCGGTTAGCGAAAAACTGTTTTTT. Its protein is CASSQGQGAVSEKLFF.